The 27 T cell receptor beta chains reported below all come from one sample, sequenced in a study of tissue T cells after allogeneic stem cell transplantation. Libraries were prepared by immunoSEQ multiplex PCR; TCRdb keeps only in-frame clonotypes and omits some of them. The table lists around 51,000 clones, approximately 70% of them singletons. The source material was sorted cells pooled from one or two spleens. These receptor sequences come from a pool of C57BL/6 mice in good health.

Note on this clone: Genes here carry mouse names. The CDR3 goes on 1 residue after the read ends, and that part is filled in from the germline J gene. The chain employs TRBV19 and TRBJ2-3, with D uncertain. Germline V gene data show CDR1 as FNHDT and CDR2 as SITEND (reference sequence). The V end was cut by 2 bases, the J end by 1 base, with 8 bases between. This CDR3 contains 14 residues. The part of the CDR3 DNA that was read is TGTGCCAGCAGTATCGGAAGGGGTGCAGAAACGCTGTAT. It is translated as CASSIGRGAETLY. The entire CDR3 is CASSIGRGAETLYF.

Regarding this clone: The gene symbols are mouse symbols. The CDR3 end lies 1 residue beyond the end of the read and is filled in from the germline J gene. V and J are TRBV13-2 and TRBJ1-2; D is perhaps TRBD1 (6 bases). CDR1 and CDR2 (germline): NNHNN, SYGAGS (reference sequence). This CDR3 is built from 13 residues. V lost 3 bases and J lost 1, with 7 bases in between. Partial CDR3 DNA: TGTGCCAGCGGTGGGGACATAAACTCCGACTACACC. Encoded protein: CASGGDINSDYT. The entire CDR3 reads CASGGDINSDYTF.

In the case of this clone: Mouse gene names apply. The CDR3 end falls 1 residue outside the read, so it is completed with the germline J gene. The chain carries TRBV12-1 and TRBJ1-1; TRBD1 is a possible D gene (5 bases). CDR1 and CDR2 (germline): SGHSN, HYEKVE. CDR3 size: 14 residues. Trimming stripped 0 bases from V and 8 bases from J, with 15 bases between. The chain's CDR3 is CASSLEGAGVEVFF. Incomplete CDR3 DNA: TGTGCCAGCTCTCTCGAAGGGGCCGGGGTGGAAGTCTTC.

As for this clone: Genes and germline are mouse. The observed sequence ends 1 residue before the CDR3 terminus, with the missing tail filled in from the germline J gene. The chain is built from TRBV26 and TRBJ2-2; no firm D call. Germline values: CDR1 KGHPV, CDR2 FQNQEV (reference sequence). V lost 2 bases and J 4 bases, leaving 8 bases between the germline ends. CDR3 length equals 14 residues. The CDR3 loop is CASSLIQRTGQLYF. CDR3 DNA (partial): TGTGCCAGCAGTCTGATACAGCGCACCGGGCAGCTCTAC.

With respect to this clone: The genes are named according to mouse. The CDR3 goes on 1 residue after the read ends, and that part is filled in from the germline J gene. V usage is TRBV31 and J usage is TRBJ2-2; D is perhaps TRBD1 (5 bases). Trimming cost V 0 bases and J 0 bases, with 5 bases left between them. Germline CDR1 reads GKSSPN; CDR2 reads SITVG. This CDR3 has 14 residues. This CDR3 is CAWSLGANTGQLYF. The CDR3 DNA, read in part, is TGTGCCTGGAGTCTAGGGGCAAACACCGGGCAGCTCTAC.

This clone was seen only a few times. These gene names are mouse names. The read halts 1 residue ahead of the CDR3 end, with the missing end drawn from the germline J gene. The J gene is TRBJ2-7, the V gene TRBV19; D is perhaps TRBD1 (6 bases). V lost 4 bases and J lost 7, with 15 bases in between. The V gene's germline CDR1 is FNHDT and CDR2 SITEND (reference sequence). There are 13 residues in the CDR3. The covered CDR3 bases are TGTGCCAGCAGTCCGGGACAATTGGGGGAACAGTAC. It yields the protein CASSPGQLGEQY. The whole CDR3 protein reads CASSPGQLGEQYF.

The sample holds one count of this clone. Gene names follow the mouse nomenclature. The CDR3 end is not reached by the read, which stops 1 residue before it; the germline J gene fills it in. V gene TRBV12-1 combines with J gene TRBJ2-1; 7 bases map to TRBD2. CDR1 SGHSN and CDR2 HYEKVE come from the germline V gene. The CDR3 runs 15 residues. V shed 0 bases, J shed 3 bases, and the junction held 4 bases outside the gene matches. The CDR3 DNA, read in part, is TGTGCCAGCTCTCTCGTTCCTGGGGGCTATGCTGAGCAGTTC. Amino acid sequence: CASSLVPGGYAEQF. The CDR3 as a whole reads CASSLVPGGYAEQFF.

A single count supports this clone. Each gene name is a mouse one. Read data end 1 residue before the CDR3 end; the end is taken from the germline J gene. The J gene is TRBJ1-1, the V gene TRBV4; 7 bases fit TRBD1. Per germline, CDR1 LGHDT and CDR2 YNNKQL (reference sequence). V lost 5 bases and J lost 6; bases outside the gene matches: 3. The length of the CDR3 is 12 residues. The sequenced CDR3 bases are TGTGCCAGCAGCCCACAGGGGCCAGAAGTCTTC. Translation gives CASSPQGPEVF. The CDR3 in its entirety is CASSPQGPEVFF.

On this clone: Each gene name is a mouse one. The read terminates 1 residue before the CDR3 end, so the remaining end is supplied by the germline J gene. The rearrangement uses TRBV19 and TRBJ2-5; TRBD2 agrees at 10 bases. The CDR3 covers 14 residues. Germline assignment: CDR1 FNHDT and CDR2 SITEND (reference sequence). V trimming: 4 bases; J trimming: 6 bases; junction bases outside the gene matches: 5. CDR3 loop: CASSPDWGMDTQYF. CDR3 bases read: TGTGCCAGCAGTCCGGACTGGGGGATGGACACCCAGTAC.

Of note for this clone: Genes and germline come from the mouse. The read finishes 1 residue shy of the CDR3 end, and the germline J gene is used to complete it. The rearrangement uses TRBV2 and TRBJ2-7; TRBD1 matches 7 bases. CDR3 length: 14 amino acids. CDR1 and CDR2 (germline): LGHNA, YSYQKL. V was clipped by 1 base and J by 7 bases; unmatched bases: 7. The CDR3 is CASSQAPQGWEQYF. CDR3 bases read: TGTGCCAGCAGCCAAGCCCCACAGGGGTGGGAACAGTAC.

With respect to this clone: The gene names here belong to mouse. The CDR3 end is not reached by the read, which stops 1 residue before it; the germline J gene fills it in. The genes are TRBV13-2 and TRBJ1-2; D remains unclear. The length of the CDR3 is 14 residues. V lost 2 bases to trimming and J lost 1 base, with 9 bases between them. From germline, CDR1 is NNHNN and CDR2 SYGAGS (reference sequence). The CDR3 bases that were read are TGTGCCAGCGGTGAGTCGGGGAAAAACTCCGACTACACC. Its translation is CASGESGKNSDYT. The CDR3 in its entirety is CASGESGKNSDYTF.

Remarks on this clone: At one end the junction does not follow the germline gene, possibly because of a read error. Gene names are the mouse ones. The read falls 1 residue short of the CDR3 end, and the missing part is taken from the germline J gene. The chain joins TRBV16 to TRBJ2-5; no firm D call. The CDR3 consists of 14 residues. Per germline, CDR1 SGHSA and CDR2 FRNQAP. CDR3 loop: CASGLSINQDTQYF. The CDR3 bases that were read are TGTGCAAGCGGCTTATCGATTAACCAAGACACCCAGTAC.

About this clone: Germline and junction disagree at one end, which may indicate a read error. Mouse gene names apply. The read falls 1 residue short of the CDR3 end, and the missing part is taken from the germline J gene. The V call is TRBV29, the J call TRBJ2-7, with 10 bases fitting TRBD2. The length of the CDR3 is 15 residues. Germline CDR1 reads MSHET; CDR2 reads SYDVDS. CDR3 bases read: TGTGCCAGCAGCTTAGACTGGGGGGCCTCCTATGAACAGTAC. Protein product: CASSLDWGASYEQY. The entire CDR3 is CASSLDWGASYEQYF.

To note about this clone: The gene symbols are mouse symbols. The sequenced fragment ends 1 residue before the CDR3 boundary, so the rest is inferred from the germline J gene. This chain uses TRBV19 with TRBJ1-1, with D hard to call. The germline CDR1 and CDR2 sequences are FNHDT and SITEND (reference sequence). The CDR3 covers 15 residues. V shed 0 bases and J shed 0 bases, with 9 bases lying between them. The CDR3 here is CASSIAATANTEVFF. CDR3 DNA, as far as it was read: TGTGCCAGCAGTATAGCTGCGACTGCAAACACAGAAGTCTTC. The variable domain in full, completed from reference TRBV19 and TRBJ1-1, reads GGIITQTPKFLIGQEGQKLTLKCQQNFNHDTMYWYRQDSGKGLRLIYYSITENDLQKGDLSEGYDASREKKSSFSLTVTSAQKNEMAVFLCASSIAATANTEVFFGKGTRLTVV.

As to this clone: Genes and germline come from the mouse. The observed sequence ends 1 residue before the CDR3 terminus, with the missing tail filled in from the germline J gene. This sequence joins TRBV12-2 and TRBJ2-5; D gene ambiguous. The length of the CDR3 is 14 residues. Germline V gene data show CDR1 as SGHLS and CDR2 as HYDKME. With 0 bases removed from V and 0 bases from J, the gap between germline ends came to 6 bases. The CDR3 bases that were read are TGTGCCAGCTCTCTCGCTGTTAACCAAGACACCCAGTAC. Translated, it gives CASSLAVNQDTQY. In full, the CDR3 reads CASSLAVNQDTQYF.

Concerning this clone: The genes and germline here are from mouse. The read stops 1 residue short of the end of the CDR3; the missing end is completed from the germline J gene. The V gene is TRBV30, the J gene TRBJ2-1; 12 nucleotides match TRBD2. Trimming took 5 bases from V and 0 from J; bases not matched to a gene: 2. CDR3 length: 15 amino acids. Germline V gene lookup returns CDR1 SQVVS and CDR2 ANEGSEA. CDR3: CSSVTGGANYAEQFF. Partial CDR3 DNA: TGTAGTTCTGTGACTGGGGGGGCTAACTATGCTGAGCAGTTC.

This clone was picked up a small number of times. Gene names are mouse gene names. The CDR3 end lies 1 residue beyond the end of the read and is filled in from the germline J gene. This rearrangement joins TRBV19 to TRBJ2-1; D is ambiguous. CDR1 and CDR2 from the germline V gene are FNHDT and SITEND (reference sequence). The ends were cut back, 2 bases at V and 0 bases at J, with 6 bases in the middle. The CDR3 extends over 14 amino acids. The chain's CDR3 is CASSILDNYAEQFF. CDR3 bases read: TGTGCCAGCAGTATTCTGGATAACTATGCTGAGCAGTTC.

On this clone: The germline and genes are mouse ones. Read coverage stops 1 residue before the CDR3 terminus; the germline J gene supplies the remainder. This chain links TRBV3 with TRBJ2-2; the match to TRBD1 covers 8 bases. The CDR3 loop spans 14 amino acids. Per the germline V gene, CDR1 is SNHLY and CDR2 is FYNGKV (reference sequence). V was pared by 3 bases and J by 5 bases, with 2 bases of the junction left unmatched. The DNA read from the CDR3 is TGTGCCAGCAGCTTCAGGGGGCGGACCGGGCAGCTCTAC. Translated, it gives CASSFRGRTGQLY. The whole CDR3 sequence is CASSFRGRTGQLYF.

As to this clone: The genes are named according to mouse. CDR3 amino acids: CGAKNPNSDYTF. Incomplete CDR3 DNA: TGTGGTGCTAAGAACCCAAACTCCGACTACACC. The chain has TRBV20 and TRBJ1-2; D not resolved. The read ends 1 residue early relative to the CDR3; the germline J gene fills the gap. Germline assignment: CDR1 GFQATS and CDR2 STVNSAI. Trimming left V 4 bases short and J 0 bases short, with 6 bases between. The CDR3 is made up of 12 amino acids. Filled out from reference TRBV20 and TRBJ1-2, the complete variable domain reads GALVYQYPRRTICKSGTSMRMECQAVGFQATSVAWYRQSPQKTFELIALSTVNSAIKYEQNFTQEKFPISHPNLSFSSMTVLNAYLEDRGLYLCGAKNPNSDYTFGSGTRLLVI.

Remarks on this clone: The germline and genes are mouse ones. The read finishes 1 residue shy of the CDR3 end, and the germline J gene is used to complete it. The V gene is TRBV16, the J gene TRBJ2-4, with D possibly matching TRBD1 (6 bases). Germline CDR1 SGHSA, CDR2 FRNQAP. V dropped 0 bases and J dropped 4 bases, with 8 bases sitting between them. The CDR3 totals 14 residues. Partial CDR3 DNA: TGTGCAAGCAGCTTAGAGGGGACAAAAAACACCTTGTAC. As protein: CASSLEGTKNTLY. The CDR3 reads in full as CASSLEGTKNTLYF.

To note about this clone: Each gene name is a mouse one. The read terminates 1 residue ahead of where the CDR3 ends, so the germline J gene completes it. The chain combines TRBV19 with TRBJ2-5; D unclear. Germline V gene lookup returns CDR1 FNHDT and CDR2 SITEND (reference sequence). The germline V and J ends were trimmed by 2 bases and 2 bases, with 3 bases remaining between them. The CDR3 has 12 amino acids. The CDR3 spells CASSIAQDTQYF. Partial CDR3 DNA: TGTGCCAGCAGTATTGCCCAAGACACCCAGTAC. The whole variable domain, remainder taken from reference TRBV19 and TRBJ2-5, is GGIITQTPKFLIGQEGQKLTLKCQQNFNHDTMYWYRQDSGKGLRLIYYSITENDLQKGDLSEGYDASREKKSSFSLTVTSAQKNEMAVFLCASSIAQDTQYFGPGTRLLVL.

About this clone: Gene names and germline refer to mouse. Read sequence stops 1 residue before the CDR3 end, and the germline J gene provides the missing end. V is TRBV13-2 and J is TRBJ1-6; D is undetermined. TRBJ1-6 belongs to the ORF category, with a function that is uncertain. CDR1 is NNHNN, CDR2 SYGAGS, per germline (reference sequence). Between the trimmed V and J ends, which lost 1 base and 10 bases, there was a span of 9 bases. This CDR3 region has 13 residues. This CDR3 is CASGDKGGSPLYF. Partial CDR3 DNA: TGTGCCAGCGGTGATAAGGGCGGGTCGCCCCTCTAC.

As to this clone: The gene names given are mouse names. The sequence runs out 1 residue before the end of the CDR3; the remainder is reconstructed from the germline J gene. The chain employs TRBV4 and TRBJ2-7, with 9 positions matching TRBD2. The CDR3 runs 14 residues. Germline-derived CDR1 and CDR2 are LGHDT and YNNKQL (reference sequence). The V segment lost 6 bases and the J segment 0 bases; nucleotides outside the gene matches: 3. The CDR3 is CASRIWGGSYEQYF. CDR3 DNA (partial): TGTGCCAGCAGGATCTGGGGGGGCTCCTATGAACAGTAC.

This clone was counted once. These gene names are mouse names. The read gets to within 1 residue of the CDR3 end, and the germline J gene fills in the rest. The chain links TRBV4 to TRBJ1-6; no clear D. TRBJ1-6 is flagged as an ORF with uncertain function. Between the trimmed V and J ends, which lost 5 bases and 7 bases, there was a span of 6 bases. Germline CDR1 reads LGHDT; CDR2 reads YNNKQL (reference sequence). The CDR3 runs to 12 residues. CDR3 loop: CASSHSNSPLYF. The sequenced CDR3 bases are TGTGCCAGCAGCCACAGCAATTCGCCCCTCTAC.

This clone was seen once. Gene names and germline refer to mouse. From the germline J gene comes the end of the CDR3, since the read stops 1 residue before it. The chain combines TRBV16 with TRBJ1-1, with TRBD1 identical over 8 bases. J gave up 4 bases and V 5 bases, and 3 bases lay outside the gene matches. Germline CDR1 and CDR2: SGHSA and FRNQAP. The CDR3 totals 13 residues. The CDR3 DNA, read in part, is TGTGCAAGCAGCCCCACAGGGGGCACAGAAGTCTTC. Amino acids: CASSPTGGTEVF. The CDR3 in full is CASSPTGGTEVFF.

Remarks on this clone: The genes and germline here are from mouse. The CDR3 extends 1 residue past the end of the read, so its final part is completed from the germline J gene. V gene TRBV19 combines with J gene TRBJ1-6; D is unclear. TRBJ1-6 is an ORF; its function is uncertain. The CDR3 sequence is 13 residues long. Germline V lookup: CDR1 FNHDT, CDR2 SITEND (reference sequence). V was clipped by 4 bases and J by 1 base, with 3 bases between them. The chain's CDR3 is CASSQSYNSPLYF. The CDR3 DNA, read in part, is TGTGCCAGCAGTCAATCCTATAATTCGCCCCTCTAC.

A note on this clone: These gene names are mouse names. The read ends 1 residue before the CDR3 terminus; that terminus is restored from the germline J gene. This chain connects TRBV24 to TRBJ1-1; D may be TRBD1 (5 bases). CDR3 length: 14 amino acids. With 6 bases removed from V and 0 bases from J, the gap between germline ends came to 11 bases. Per the germline V gene, CDR1 is KGHTA and CDR2 is FRNEEI. The CDR3 region is CASSFRDPNTEVFF. CDR3 DNA (partial): TGTGCCAGCAGCTTCAGGGACCCAAACACAGAAGTCTTC.